This T cell receptor (beta chain) was sequenced for a study of long-term antiretroviral therapy in people with HIV. Study results and limitations: Repertoires in HIV (unlike those of controls) had narrower CDR3 length ranges.

V was clipped by 5 bases and J by 0 bases; unmatched bases: 8. The CDR3 has 16 amino acids. Germline-derived CDR1 and CDR2 are SNHLY and FYNNEI. Sequencing relied on immunoSEQ assay v3.0, run at survey level. Sequencing aimed at about 35,000-55,000 T-cell genomes per sample. Sequenced by immunoSEQ multiplex PCR; TCRdb stores in-frame clones only, minus some. The sample consists of roughly 17,000 clones, 85% to 95% of them appearing once. For this clone: What it recognizes is unknown.

Source: unsorted PBMCs, taken less than 11 years after starting antiretroviral therapy. This clonotype was obtained from a young man with HIV. This rearrangement joins TRBV2 to TRBJ2-3; 7 nucleotides match TRBD2. The CDR3 reads CASSTWLAESTDTQYF. CDR3 coding DNA: TGTGCCAGCAGTACCTGGCTAGCGGAAAGCACAGATACGCAGTATTTT.